This T cell receptor beta chain came from a study of shared clonotypes between healthy human individuals. Study-level results: An effect of sequencing depth on clonotype sharing among donors was expected. Memory subsets had estimated richness that was generally smaller than that of naive subsets.

Naive CD8 populations comprised CD45RO-negative cells positively selected for CCR7, excluding terminally differentiated effector memory CD45RA+ cells. There were no recent acute infections or vaccinations among the donors, who were healthy HIV-negative adults. Profiling relied on immunoSEQ multiplex PCR, and the TCRdb table lists in-frame clones only, not all of them. The table has around 2,100,000 clones, roughly 95% seen once. Germline-derived CDR1 and CDR2 are GTSNPN and SVGIG (reference sequence). This CDR3 spans 14 amino acids. V was clipped by 1 base and J by 7 bases, with 13 bases between them. About this clone: Its antigen is currently unknown.

The clonotype was recovered from a man between 18 and 29 years old in good health. The sequenced material came from naive CD8+ T cells sorted from blood. The chain recombines TRBV30 with TRBJ1-4, with D possibly being TRBD1 (5 bases). The chain's CDR3 is CAWSEGLRGEKLFF. The CDR3 DNA reads TGTGCCTGGAGTGAGGGACTAAGGGGTGAAAAACTGTTTTTT.